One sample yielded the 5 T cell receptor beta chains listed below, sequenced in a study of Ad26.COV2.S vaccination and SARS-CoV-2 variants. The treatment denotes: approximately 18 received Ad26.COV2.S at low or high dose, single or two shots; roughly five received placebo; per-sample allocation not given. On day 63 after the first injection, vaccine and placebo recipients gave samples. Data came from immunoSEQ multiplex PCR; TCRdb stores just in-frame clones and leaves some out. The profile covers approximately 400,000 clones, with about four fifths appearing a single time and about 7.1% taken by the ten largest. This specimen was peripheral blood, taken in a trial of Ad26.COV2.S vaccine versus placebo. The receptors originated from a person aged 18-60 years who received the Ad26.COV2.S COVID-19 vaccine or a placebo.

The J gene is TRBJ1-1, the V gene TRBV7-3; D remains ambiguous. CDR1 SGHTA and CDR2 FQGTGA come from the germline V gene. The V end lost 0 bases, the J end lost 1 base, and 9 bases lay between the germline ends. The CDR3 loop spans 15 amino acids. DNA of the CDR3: TGTGCCAGCAGCTTAACTGGGTTTGGGAACACTGAAGCTTTCTTT. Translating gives CASSLTGFGNTEAFF.

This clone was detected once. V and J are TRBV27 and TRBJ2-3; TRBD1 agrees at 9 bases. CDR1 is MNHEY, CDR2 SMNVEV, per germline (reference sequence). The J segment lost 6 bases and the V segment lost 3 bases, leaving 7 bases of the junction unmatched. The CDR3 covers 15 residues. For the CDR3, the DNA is TGTGCCAGCAGTTTCCGGGACAGGGCGGCCGATACGCAGTATTTT. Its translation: CASSFRDRAADTQYF.

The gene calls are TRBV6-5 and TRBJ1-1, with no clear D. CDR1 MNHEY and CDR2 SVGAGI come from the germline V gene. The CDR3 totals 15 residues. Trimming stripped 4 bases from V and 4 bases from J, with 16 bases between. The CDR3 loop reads CASSFTVDPSTEAFF. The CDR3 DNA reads TGTGCCAGCAGTTTTACCGTGGATCCTTCCACTGAAGCTTTCTTT.

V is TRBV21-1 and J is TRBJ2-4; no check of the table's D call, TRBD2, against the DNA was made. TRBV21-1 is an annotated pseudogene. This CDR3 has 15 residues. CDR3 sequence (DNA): TGTGCCAGCATCCGACTAGCGGAACCCAAAAACATTCAGTACTTC. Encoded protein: CASIRLAEPKNIQYF.

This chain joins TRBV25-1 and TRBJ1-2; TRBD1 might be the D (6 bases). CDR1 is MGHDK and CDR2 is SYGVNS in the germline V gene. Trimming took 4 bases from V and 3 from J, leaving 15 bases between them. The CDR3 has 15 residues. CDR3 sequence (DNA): TGTGCCAGCAGTGCCGAGAGGGGGGAACACTATGGCTACACCTTC. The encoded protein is CASSAERGEHYGYTF.